Listed here is a single T cell receptor beta chain. These data belong to a study of CD8+ T cells in alopecia areata. Reverse transcribed after extraction, RNA yielded cDNA as the sequencing template. This table comes from immunoSEQ multiplex PCR, and its TCRdb copy is limited to in-frame clones, with some not included. Of about 37,000 clones in the sample, nearly 55% were seen once. The CDR3 runs 15 residues. J was trimmed by 4 bases and V by 4 bases; bases with no gene match: 8. The V gene's germline CDR1 is SGHRS and CDR2 YFSETQ. In about five patients, CD4+ T cells were split by CD25+CD127- sorting. Sampling of alopecia areata patients yielded lesional scalp punch biopsies as well as peripheral blood.

The sample consisted of CD4+ Tregs sorted from blood. The V call is TRBV5-1, the J call TRBJ1-1; 9 bases are shared with TRBD1. The receptor was isolated from a human donor with alopecia areata. The chain's CDR3 is CASSPGTGLSTEAFF. CDR3 DNA sequence: TGCGCCAGCAGCCCCGGGACAGGGCTGAGCACTGAAGCTTTCTTT.